A selection of T cell receptor beta chains follows, all from one sample in a study of blood T cell repertoires in COVID-19. Sequencing used immunoSEQ multiplex PCR; TCRdb keeps in-frame clones, though not all of them. The top ten hold 3.9% of the sample, which has fewer than 70,000 clones, over 75% seen once. Material for sequencing was peripheral blood. These receptors were taken from a human donor in a cohort sampled during active COVID-19. Each CDR3 is given with its conserved first and last residue. A D gene is named only where the DNA matches it firmly. Size values are once, few and many counts, or a class for expanded clones, and some rows have none.

V	J	D	size	DNA	CDR3
TRBV7-9	TRBJ1-4	-	-	TGTGCCAGCTTAGTCGGGGGACCCACTAATGAAAAACTGTTTTTT	CASLVGGPTNEKLFF
TRBV28	TRBJ1-4	-	-	TGTGCCAGCAGTTCGGGATCAGAAAAACTGTTTTTT	CASSSGSEKLFF
TRBV5-1	TRBJ1-1	-	few	TGCGCCAGCAGCTTGACAGGGCTGACTGAAGCTTTCTTT	CASSLTGLTEAFF
TRBV28	TRBJ1-2	TRBD1	-	TGTGCCAGCAGATTAGGACAGGGGGATGGCTATGGCTACACCTTC	CASRLGQGDGYGYTF
TRBV25-1	TRBJ2-1	TRBD2	few	TGTGCCAGCACCAACGGGGGGGCCCGCTCCTACAATGAGCAGTTCTTC	CASTNGGARSYNEQFF
TRBV29-1	TRBJ2-7	-	-	TGCAGCGTAATCCCTGGGAGTGCTGTTTACGAGCAGTACTTC	CSVIPGSAVYEQYF
TRBV10-1	TRBJ2-2	TRBD1	-	TGCGCCAGCAGACAGGGGGAAGCCGGGGAGCTGTTTTTT	CASRQGEAGELFF
TRBV3-1/TRBV3-2	TRBJ2-1	-	-	TGTGCCAGCAGCCAAGAGTACAGAACTTACAATGAGCAGTTCTTC	CASSQEYRTYNEQFF
TRBV13	TRBJ1-1	-	-	TGTGCCAGCAGCCCTCGTTCAGCCAGATGGACATACACTGAAGCTTTCTTT	CASSPRSARWTYTEAFF
TRBV6-5	TRBJ1-1	-	-	TGTGCCAGCAGTTACGACTTGGGCACTGAAGCTTTCTTT	CASSYDLGTEAFF